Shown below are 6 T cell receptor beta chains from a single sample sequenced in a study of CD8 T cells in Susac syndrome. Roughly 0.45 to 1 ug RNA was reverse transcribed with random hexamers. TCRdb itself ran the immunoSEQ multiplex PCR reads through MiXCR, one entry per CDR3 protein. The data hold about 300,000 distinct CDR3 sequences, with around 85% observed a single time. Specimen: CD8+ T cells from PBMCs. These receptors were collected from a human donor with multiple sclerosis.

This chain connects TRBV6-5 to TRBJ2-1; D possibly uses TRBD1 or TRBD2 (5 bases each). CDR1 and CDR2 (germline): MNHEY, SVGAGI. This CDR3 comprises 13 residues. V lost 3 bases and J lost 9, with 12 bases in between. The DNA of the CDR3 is TGTGCCAGCAGTTATGTTTCAGGGAGTGAGCAGTTCTTC. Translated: CASSYVSGSEQFF.

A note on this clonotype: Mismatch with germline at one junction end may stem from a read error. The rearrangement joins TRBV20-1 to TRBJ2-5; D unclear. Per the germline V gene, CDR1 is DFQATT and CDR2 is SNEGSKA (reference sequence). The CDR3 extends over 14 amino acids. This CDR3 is CSARSLRLEETRYF. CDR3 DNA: TGCAGTGCTAGATCGTTACGCCTCGAAGAGACCCGGTACTTC.

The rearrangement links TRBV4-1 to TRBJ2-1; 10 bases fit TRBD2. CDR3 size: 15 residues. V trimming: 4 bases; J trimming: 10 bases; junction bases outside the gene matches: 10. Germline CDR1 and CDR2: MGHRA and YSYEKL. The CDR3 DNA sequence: TGCGCCAGCAGCCTGGGCAGCGGGAGGGCCGTCGAGCAGTTCTTC. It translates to CASSLGSGRAVEQFF.

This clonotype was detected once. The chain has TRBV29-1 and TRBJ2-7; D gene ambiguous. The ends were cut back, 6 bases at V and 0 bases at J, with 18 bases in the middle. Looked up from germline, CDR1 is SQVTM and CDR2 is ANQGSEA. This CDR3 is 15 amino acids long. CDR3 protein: CSVIRASGSSYEQYF. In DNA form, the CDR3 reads TGCAGCGTCATTAGAGCGTCGGGTAGCTCCTACGAGCAGTACTTC.

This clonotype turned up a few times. CDR3 sequence: CASSPGQGAFYEQYF. DNA of the CDR3: TGTGCCAGCAGCCCTGGACAGGGGGCTTTCTACGAGCAGTACTTC. V and J are TRBV14 and TRBJ2-7, with 11 positions matching TRBD1. Germline V gene data show CDR1 as SGHDN and CDR2 as FVKESK. The J segment lost 3 bases and the V segment lost 4 bases, leaving 5 bases of the junction unmatched. The CDR3 runs 15 residues.

The CDR3 nucleotides read TGCAGCGTTGAACTGTCTCGCAGGGACCCTGAAGCTTTCTTT. It codes for CSVELSRRDPEAFF. This chain joins TRBV29-1 and TRBJ1-1; D may be TRBD1 (5 bases). The germline V and J ends were trimmed by 2 bases and 6 bases, with 16 bases remaining between them. This CDR3 contains 14 residues. CDR1 and CDR2 (germline): SQVTM, ANQGSEA. Combining the CDR3 with reference TRBV29-1 and TRBJ1-1 gives the whole variable domain SAVISQKPSRDICQRGTSLTIQCQVDSQVTMMFWYRQQPGQSLTLIATANQGSEATYESGFVIDKFPISRPNLTFSTLTVSNMSPEDSSIYLCSVELSRRDPEAFFGQGTRLTVV.